Each of the 14 T cell receptor beta chains below was sequenced from the same sample in a study of T cell responses to AZD1222 COVID-19 vaccine. Clones were read by immunoSEQ multiplex PCR, and TCRdb kept only the in-frame ones, dropping some. The top ten hold 2.5% to 3.5% of the sample, which has under 100,000 clones, roughly 88% seen once. Sequenced material: peripheral blood, taken on day 0 of AZD1222 vaccination. Every receptor here comes from an adult in good health.

The rearrangement uses TRBV11-2 and TRBJ1-2; unclear D gene. Germline values: CDR1 SGHAT, CDR2 FQNNGV. This CDR3 is 13 amino acids long. Trimming stripped 4 bases from V and 4 bases from J, with 10 bases between. CDR3 amino acids: CASSSGPVYGYTF. DNA for the CDR3: TGTGCCAGCAGCTCCGGTCCGGTCTATGGCTACACCTTC.

The chain joins TRBV28 to TRBJ1-1, with 11 bases matching TRBD1. The germline gives CDR1 MDHEN, CDR2 SYDVKM. The V segment lost 8 bases and the J segment 1 base; nucleotides outside the gene matches: 3. CDR3 size: 14 residues. The CDR3 here is CASGTGGGNTEAFF. The CDR3 DNA is TGTGCCAGCGGGACAGGGGGGGGGAACACTGAAGCTTTCTTT.

By sample share, this clone is medium-sized (0.01 to 0.1%). The V call is TRBV6-2 or TRBV6-3, the J call TRBJ1-2, with D unresolved. The CDR3 length is 14 residues. CDR1 is MNHEY, CDR2 SVGEGT, per germline. Trimming cost V 6 bases and J 4 bases, with 15 bases left between them. In nucleotides, the CDR3 is TGTGCCAGCAGCCCCACAGAAAACGGCTATGGCTACACCTTC. Translated, it gives CASSPTENGYGYTF.

V is TRBV2 and J is TRBJ1-5, with TRBD1 matching 8 bases. V shed 6 bases and J 7 bases; nucleotides not matched to a gene: 8. The germline V gene has CDR1 SNHLY and CDR2 FYNNEI. The CDR3 has 14 amino acids. CDR3 protein: CASSPGQEGQPQHF. DNA of the CDR3: TGTGCCAGCAGCCCGGGACAGGAGGGACAGCCCCAGCATTTT.

This sequence joins TRBV28 and TRBJ1-6; 11 bases are a match to TRBD1. Losses at the gene ends were 4 bases for V and 1 base for J; bases not matched to a gene: 15. Per germline, CDR1 MDHEN and CDR2 SYDVKM. This CDR3 has 21 amino acids. CDR3 in DNA: TGTGCCAGCAGTTCCTCGGGACAGGGGGATCTTCTTCGGTCCTATAATTCACCCCTCCACTTT. This translates into CASSSSGQGDLLRSYNSPLHF. The entire variable domain, with the rest obtained from reference TRBV28 and TRBJ1-6, is as follows: DVKVTQSSRYLVKRTGEKVFLECVQDMDHENMFWYRQDPGLGLRLIYFSYDVKMKEKGDIPEGYSVSREKKERFSLILESASTNQTSMYLCASSSSGQGDLLRSYNSPLHFGNGTRLTVT.

The J gene is TRBJ2-7, the V gene TRBV2, with 7 bases identical to TRBD1. CDR1 and CDR2 (germline): SNHLY, FYNNEI. This CDR3 contains 14 residues. The ends lost 3 bases at V and 4 bases at J; junction bases unmatched: 6. DNA for the CDR3: TGTGCCAGCAGTGACCGACAGGGCGCATACGAGCAGTACTTC. Protein product: CASSDRQGAYEQYF. Supplemented by reference TRBV2 and TRBJ2-7, the full variable domain reads EPEVTQTPSHQVTQMGQEVILRCVPISNHLYFYWYRQILGQKVEFLVSFYNNEISEKSEIFDDQFSVERPDGSNFTLKIRSTKLEDSAMYFCASSDRQGAYEQYFGPGTRLTVT.

The chain combines TRBV18 with TRBJ2-1, with 15 bases fitting TRBD2. Unmatched junction bases numbered 2, after V lost 5 bases and J lost 0 bases. The CDR3 is 17 residues long. Germline-derived CDR1 and CDR2 are KGHSH and LQKENI. This CDR3 is CASSLGLAGGSYNEQFF. The CDR3 nucleotides read TGTGCCAGCTCATTGGGACTAGCGGGGGGCTCCTACAATGAGCAGTTCTTC.

The CDR3 sequence: CASSERENYGYTF. In nucleotides, the CDR3 is TGTGCCAGCAGTGAAAGGGAGAACTATGGCTACACCTTC. The rearrangement joins TRBV2 to TRBJ1-2; D is unresolved. Trimming took 2 bases from V and 2 from J, leaving 6 bases between them. The CDR3 covers 13 residues. The germline V gene has CDR1 SNHLY and CDR2 FYNNEI.

The V call is TRBV2, the J call TRBJ1-4; TRBD1 matches 7 bases. This CDR3 is built from 14 residues. V lost 5 bases, J lost 8 bases, and 8 bases stayed unmatched. CDR1 and CDR2 from the germline V gene are SNHLY and FYNNEI. The CDR3 nucleotides are TGTGCCAGCAGTTCACAGGGGAGAGGGGAAAAACTGTTTTTT. Amino acids: CASSSQGRGEKLFF.

The rearrangement links TRBV19 to TRBJ1-1; D remains ambiguous. The CDR3 has 15 amino acids. Trimming left V 1 base short and J 2 bases short, with 11 bases between. Germline CDR1 is LNHDA and CDR2 is SQIVND (reference sequence). CDR3 region: CASSIGLRVNTEAFF. For the CDR3, the DNA is TGTGCCAGTAGTATAGGTCTTCGGGTAAACACTGAAGCTTTCTTT. The full variable domain, in which reference TRBV19 and TRBJ1-1 provide the parts outside the CDR3, is DGGITQSPKYLFRKEGQNVTLSCEQNLNHDAMYWYRQDPGQGLRLIYYSQIVNDFQKGDIAEGYSVSREKKESFPLTVTSAQKNPTAFYLCASSIGLRVNTEAFFGQGTRLTVV.

The sample holds a few counts of this clone. The V and J genes are TRBV18 and TRBJ2-7; the D is unclear. Germline assignment: CDR1 KGHSH and CDR2 LQKENI. There are 14 residues in the CDR3. Trimming shortened V by 5 bases and J by 1 base, and 12 bases separated the two germline ends. CDR3 nucleotide sequence: TGTGCCAGCTCATTAGAAATGGTGTCCTACGAGCAGTACTTC. Amino acid sequence: CASSLEMVSYEQYF.

This chain uses TRBV6-2 or TRBV6-3 with TRBJ2-7; D not resolved. Trimming pared 5 bases from V and 0 bases from J, leaving 17 bases between. The CDR3 is 16 amino acids. The germline gives CDR1 MNHEY, CDR2 SVGEGT. CDR3 DNA: TGTGCCAGCAGTCAACATACAGTGATACTCTCCTACGAGCAGTACTTC. It translates to CASSQHTVILSYEQYF.

This rearrangement joins TRBV5-1 to TRBJ2-5; either TRBD1 or TRBD2 may fit D (5 bases each). The CDR3 covers 15 residues. Per germline, CDR1 SGHRS and CDR2 YFSETQ. The V end lost 5 bases, the J end lost 5 bases, and 19 bases lay between the germline ends. In DNA, the CDR3 is TGCGCCAGCAGTCCCGGGGCCACGAGTCCGGAGACCCAGTACTTC. Translating it yields CASSPGATSPETQYF.

The gene calls are TRBV4-1 and TRBJ1-3, with D maybe TRBD1 (6 bases). The V end was cut by 3 bases, the J end by 0 bases, with 12 bases between. CDR1 and CDR2 (germline): MGHRA, YSYEKL. The CDR3 has 16 residues. The CDR3 bases are TGCGCCAGCAGCCAGGGTGACAGGAGCTCTGGAAACACCATATATTTT. It yields the protein CASSQGDRSSGNTIYF.